What follows are 27 T cell receptor beta chains derived from one specimen sequenced in a study of blood T cell repertoires in COVID-19. Only in-frame clones appear in the TCRdb table, and some are missing; sequencing was by immunoSEQ multiplex PCR. The sample shows roughly 160,000 clones, roughly 86% of them seen only once. The sample taken for sequencing was peripheral blood. The receptors were gathered from a man aged 18 to 35 with acute or convalescent COVID-19.

V is TRBV7-2 and J is TRBJ1-2; 11 positions match TRBD1. The length of the CDR3 is 15 residues. V dropped 5 bases and J dropped 4; count of bases not matched to a gene: 6. Germline V lookup: CDR1 SGHTA, CDR2 FQGNSA. CDR3 sequence reads: CASSKAGTGGYGYTF. In DNA form, the CDR3 reads TGTGCCAGCAGCAAAGCCGGGACAGGGGGCTATGGCTACACCTTC.

This rearrangement joins TRBV6-6 to TRBJ1-2; 7 bases agree with TRBD1. V gave up 1 base and J gave up 3 bases; unmatched junction bases: 5. Germline V gene sequence: CDR1 MNHNY, CDR2 SVGAGI (reference sequence). CDR3 length equals 15 residues. CDR3 coding DNA: TGTGCCAGCAGTTACTTCCGGACAGGAGACTATGGCTACACCTTC. Translating it yields CASSYFRTGDYGYTF.

This clone was counted between two and nine times. This chain uses TRBV2 with TRBJ1-5; D gene unclear. Germline lookup yields CDR1 SNHLY and CDR2 FYNNEI. Deletions cut 7 bases from V and 0 bases from J, with 7 bases between. CDR3 length equals 13 residues. The CDR3 region has the DNA TGTGCCAGCACCCTAGATAGCAATCAGCCCCAGCATTTT. Translated, it gives CASTLDSNQPQHF.

This chain links TRBV6-5 with TRBJ2-5, with TRBD1 identical over 8 bases. The CDR3 is 13 residues long. CDR1 is MNHEY, CDR2 SVGAGI, per germline. The V segment lost 5 bases and the J segment 5 bases; nucleotides outside the gene matches: 4. The CDR3 region is CASSTDRAETQYF. CDR3 nucleotides: TGTGCCAGCAGTACGGACAGGGCCGAGACCCAGTACTTC.

This clone was found a few times. The rearrangement joins TRBV5-5 to TRBJ1-4; perhaps TRBD1 as D (5 bases). Trimming stripped 0 bases from V and 6 bases from J, with 9 bases between. The CDR3 covers 14 residues. Germline V gene sequence: CDR1 SGHKS, CDR2 YYEKEE (reference sequence). CDR3 region: CASSLGGAHEKLFF. In DNA form, the CDR3 reads TGTGCCAGCAGCTTGGGTGGGGCTCATGAAAAACTGTTTTTT.

This clone was found a few times. The rearrangement uses TRBV7-2 and TRBJ1-5; 9 bases are shared with TRBD1. Per the germline V gene, CDR1 is SGHTA and CDR2 is FQGNSA. Unmatched junction bases numbered 4, after V lost 4 bases and J lost 6 bases. The CDR3 runs to 14 residues. DNA for the CDR3: TGTGCCAGCAGCTCCACAGGGGGCGGTCAGCCCCAGCATTTT. Protein: CASSSTGGGQPQHF.

This sequence joins TRBV6-5 and TRBJ1-1; perhaps TRBD1 as D (5 bases). This CDR3 is built from 12 residues. Germline assignment: CDR1 MNHEY and CDR2 SVGAGI. Trimming pared 11 bases from V and 0 bases from J, leaving 10 bases between. In DNA form, the CDR3 reads TGTGCCGCGGGGGGGATGAACACTGAAGCTTTCTTT. Its translation is CAAGGMNTEAFF.

The chain combines TRBV29-1 with TRBJ2-5, with 7 bases fitting TRBD1. V lost 4 bases, J lost 0 bases, and 11 bases stayed unmatched. Germline V lookup: CDR1 SQVTM, CDR2 ANQGSEA. The CDR3 length is 16 residues. CDR3 protein: CSVVTGAFIHQETQYF. DNA of the CDR3: TGCAGCGTTGTAACAGGGGCCTTTATTCACCAAGAGACCCAGTACTTC.

This sequence joins TRBV6-6 and TRBJ1-2; 12 bases map to TRBD1. Per germline, CDR1 MNHNY and CDR2 SVGAGI (reference sequence). This CDR3 has 15 amino acids. Trimming cost V 7 bases and J 8 bases; bases outside gene matches: 11. In nucleotides, the CDR3 is TGTGCCAGCAACTCCCCCCGGGACAGGGGGCAGGGCTACACCTTC. This gives the protein CASNSPRDRGQGYTF.

The chain carries TRBV28 and TRBJ2-5; 7 bases agree with TRBD1. The CDR3 totals 14 residues. Germline CDR1 is MDHEN and CDR2 is SYDVKM. With V trimmed by 5 bases and J by 5 bases, 8 bases remained unmatched. The CDR3, as DNA: TGTGCCAGCAGTCCCCGACAGGGCCAGGAGACCCAGTACTTC. Translated: CASSPRQGQETQYF. Complete variable domain (other parts from reference TRBV28 and TRBJ2-5): DVKVTQSSRYLVKRTGEKVFLECVQDMDHENMFWYRQDPGLGLRLIYFSYDVKMKEKGDIPEGYSVSREKKERFSLILESASTNQTSMYLCASSPRQGQETQYFGPGTRLLVL.

Notes on this clone: The germline gene is not matched at one end of the junction; a read error may be the cause. This sequence joins TRBV25-1 and TRBJ2-3; 8 nucleotides align to TRBD1. The CDR3 has 12 amino acids. The V gene's germline CDR1 is MGHDK and CDR2 SYGVNS. Here the CDR3 DNA reads TGTGCCAGCAGTGAATTTGGGGACAGGACCTCATTT. Encoded protein: CASSEFGDRTSF.

J is TRBJ1-2 and V is TRBV19, with D possibly matching TRBD1 (6 bases). There are 14 residues in the CDR3. The V and J ends lost 7 bases and 1 base respectively, with 13 bases between them. Germline V gene lookup returns CDR1 LNHDA and CDR2 SQIVND (reference sequence). For the CDR3, the DNA is TGTGCCAGTAAGGGGGATAGATTTAACTATGGCTACACCTTC. Residues: CASKGDRFNYGYTF.

The chain recombines TRBV19 with TRBJ2-2, with 12 bases identical to TRBD1. The CDR3 contains 15 residues. Trimming at V came to 7 bases and at J to 8 bases, leaving 8 bases not matched to a gene. Germline values: CDR1 LNHDA, CDR2 SQIVND (reference sequence). The CDR3 DNA sequence: TGTGCCAGTATCGGGACAGGGGGCAAGGTTGGGGAGCTGTTTTTT. It codes for CASIGTGGKVGELFF.

The V call is TRBV6-6, the J call TRBJ1-2, with 9 bases that match TRBD1. V shed 0 bases, J shed 8 bases, and the junction held 7 bases outside the gene matches. Per the germline V gene, CDR1 is MNHNY and CDR2 is SVGAGI (reference sequence). This CDR3 contains 15 residues. The DNA of the CDR3 is TGTGCCAGCAGTTACTCGGAACAGGGGGCGAGGGGCTACACCTTC. This encodes CASSYSEQGARGYTF.

The genes are TRBV7-9 and TRBJ2-7; TRBD1 might be the D (6 bases). CDR1 is SEHNR and CDR2 is FQNEAQ in the germline V gene (reference sequence). Trimming pared 4 bases from V and 4 bases from J, leaving 17 bases between. This CDR3 contains 15 residues. DNA of the CDR3: TGTGCCAGCAGCTCAGGGGACACGGACTCTTACGAGCAGTACTTC. This sequence encodes CASSSGDTDSYEQYF.

The chain has TRBV19 and TRBJ1-1; no reliable D call. This CDR3 has 12 residues. The V gene's germline CDR1 is LNHDA and CDR2 SQIVND (reference sequence). Trimming removed 4 bases at V and 1 base at J, with 4 bases between. In DNA form, the CDR3 reads TGTGCCAGTAGTAACACGAACACTGAAGCTTTCTTT. Its protein is CASSNTNTEAFF.

V gene TRBV10-1 combines with J gene TRBJ2-5; possibly TRBD1 for D (5 bases). The CDR3 consists of 14 residues. Germline lookup yields CDR1 WNHNN and CDR2 SYGVQD (reference sequence). Between the trimmed V and J ends, which lost 3 bases and 5 bases, there was a span of 13 bases. The CDR3 protein is CASSDMTDRETQYF. CDR3 coding DNA: TGCGCCAGCAGTGACATGACAGACCGGGAGACCCAGTACTTC.

The chain carries TRBV14 and TRBJ2-2; 13 positions match TRBD2. Germline CDR1 and CDR2: SGHDN and FVKESK. V shed 1 base, J shed 4 bases, and the junction held 6 bases outside the gene matches. The CDR3 contains 18 residues. The CDR3 sequence: CASSQAGTSGVVTGELFF. The CDR3 DNA follows: TGTGCCAGCAGCCAAGCGGGGACTAGCGGGGTTGTCACCGGGGAGCTGTTTTTT.

The J gene is TRBJ2-2, the V gene TRBV5-1; TRBD2 agrees at 11 bases. V was clipped by 0 bases and J by 6 bases; unmatched bases: 4. The CDR3 is 16 amino acids. CDR1 and CDR2 from the germline V gene are SGHRS and YFSETQ. DNA of the CDR3: TGCGCCAGCAGCTTGGATAGCGGGGGGGCCTCCGGGGAGCTGTTTTTT. Its translation is CASSLDSGGASGELFF.

The chain uses TRBV6-1 and TRBJ2-7; 11 nucleotides agree with TRBD2. Germline assignment: CDR1 MNHNS and CDR2 SASEGT. The CDR3 spans 17 residues. The J segment lost 0 bases and the V segment lost 4 bases, leaving 8 bases of the junction unmatched. The CDR3: CASSGPLAGALSYEQYF. CDR3 DNA sequence: TGTGCCAGCAGTGGACCACTAGCGGGGGCCCTCTCCTACGAGCAGTACTTC.

V and J are TRBV5-1 and TRBJ2-7; TRBD2 matches 10 bases. Trimming took 0 bases from V and 2 from J; bases not matched to a gene: 2. The CDR3 length is 15 residues. Germline values: CDR1 SGHRS, CDR2 YFSETQ. CDR3 nucleotide sequence: TGCGCCAGCAGCTTGGTAGCGGGGGGCCCCTACGAGCAGTACTTC. Translation: CASSLVAGGPYEQYF.

The V and J genes are TRBV19 and TRBJ1-4, with 8 bases fitting TRBD1. The germline V gene encodes CDR1 LNHDA and CDR2 SQIVND (reference sequence). Unmatched junction bases numbered 11, after V lost 3 bases and J lost 8 bases. The CDR3 loop spans 16 amino acids. CDR3 residues: CASSITHRGAEEKLFF. The CDR3 DNA reads as TGTGCCAGTAGTATTACCCACAGGGGGGCTGAGGAAAAACTGTTTTTT.

The V gene is TRBV6-4, the J gene TRBJ2-1; 7 positions agree with TRBD1. The trim removed 4 bases at V and 8 bases at J, leaving 5 bases unmatched. This CDR3 contains 13 residues. Germline V lookup: CDR1 MRHNA, CDR2 SNTAGT. CDR3 region: CASSGTGEHEQFF. CDR3 bases: TGTGCCAGCAGTGGCACAGGGGAGCATGAGCAGTTCTTC.

The CDR3 DNA reads as TGTGCCAGCAGCCAAGATCAGGCAGTTGGGAATGAAAAACTGTTTTTT. This encodes CASSQDQAVGNEKLFF. The chain joins TRBV4-2 to TRBJ1-4; D remains ambiguous. CDR1 is LGHNA, CDR2 YNFKEQ, per germline. Trimming took 0 bases from V and 5 from J, leaving 13 bases between them. There are 16 residues in the CDR3.

The CDR3 loop reads CASSLPGQGYGYTF. The CDR3, as DNA: TGCGCCAGCAGTTTACCGGGACAGGGATATGGCTACACCTTC. V gene TRBV5-1 combines with J gene TRBJ1-2, with 9 bases fitting TRBD1. The CDR3 covers 14 residues. Trimming removed 5 bases from V and 5 bases from J; junction bases left unmatched: 7. The germline CDR1 and CDR2 sequences are SGHRS and YFSETQ.

The chain couples TRBV18 to TRBJ2-2, with D perhaps matching TRBD1 (6 bases). The CDR3 runs 15 residues. Germline CDR1 KGHSH, CDR2 LQKENI. V lost 5 bases to trimming and J lost 1 base, with 11 bases between them. Here the CDR3 reads CASSAGTQNTGELFF. The CDR3 coding sequence is TGTGCCAGCTCAGCCGGGACACAGAACACCGGGGAGCTGTTTTTT.

This chain connects TRBV6-5 to TRBJ2-2; TRBD1 agrees at 9 bases. This CDR3 spans 15 amino acids. Germline CDR1 reads MNHEY; CDR2 reads SVGAGI. V was pared by 5 bases and J by 5 bases, with 6 bases of the junction left unmatched. CDR3 amino acids: CASSPGTGLTGELFF. The CDR3 bases are TGTGCCAGCAGTCCCGGGACAGGGTTGACCGGGGAGCTGTTTTTT.